This T cell receptor (beta chain) was retrieved from a study of regulatory T cells in long-lasting Graves disease. Study-wide findings and caveats: New patients shared some 890 public clonotypes, fewer than the roughly 2,600 shared by persistent patients.

Library construction for TCR beta used iRepertoire HTBI primers and Arm-PCR of CDR3 regions. MiXCR, applied by TCRdb to the multiplex PCR reads, yields one record per CDR3 protein. The sample yields roughly 350,000 distinct CDR3 sequences, roughly 16% seen once. Notes on this clonotype: Its antigen is unknown.

The time point is: newly diagnosed GD, antithyroid drugs for less than 3 months. RNA extracted from PBMCs served as the sequencing template. The same data also went into a second study, on T cells in Graves' hyperthyroidism and ophthalmopathy.

Material: peripheral blood mononuclear cells (PBMCs), obtained at new diagnosis, from a patient treated with antithyroid drugs. This sequence was found in a woman aged 18-29 years with Graves disease.

For the CDR3, the DNA is TGCGCCAGCAGCCAAGATATAGGACAGTCAAATCAGCCCCAGCATTTT. Translating gives CASSQDIGQSNQPQHF. This sequence joins TRBV4-1 and TRBJ1-5; weak D call: TRBD1 (6 bases). The V end was cut by 0 bases, the J end by 4 bases, with 13 bases between. This CDR3 has 16 amino acids. CDR1 is MGHRA and CDR2 is YSYEKL in the germline V gene.